This TCR beta chain was found in a study of control samples from healthy donors and cancer patients. TCRdb's table, derived via immunoSEQ multiplex PCR, lists solely in-frame clones and lacks some. This sample yields under 150,000 clones, of which about 89% are seen a single time; about 3% belongs to the top ten. Specimen: blood. The clonotype was recovered from a man aged 55 to 70 in good health.

CDR3: CASSFSTGGGQPQHF. The CDR3 DNA is TGTGCCAGCAGTTTCTCCACAGGGGGTGGGCAGCCCCAGCATTTT. The chain uses TRBV6-5 and TRBJ1-5; 8 bases are a match to TRBD1. This CDR3 region has 15 residues. CDR1 and CDR2 from the germline V gene are MNHEY and SVGAGI. Trimming removed 4 bases from V and 7 bases from J; junction bases left unmatched: 9.